This T cell receptor (beta chain) was sequenced for a study of T cells in Graves' hyperthyroidism and ophthalmopathy. Amplification targeted TCR beta CDR3 regions from RNA transcripts. Carried out on the TCR CDR3, a first-round RT-PCR used the HTBI primer set. TCRdb recomputed calls from the multiplex PCR reads with MiXCR, one row per CDR3 protein. The table includes fewer than 350,000 distinct CDR3 sequences, around 20% detected once. The CDR3 is made up of 16 amino acids. Per the germline V gene, CDR1 is SGHTA and CDR2 is FQGTGA. Trimming cost V 5 bases and J 2 bases, with 17 bases left between them.

The chain joins TRBV7-3 to TRBJ2-3; possible D gene TRBD2, 6 bases. This TCR was sampled from a woman in her fifties or sixties with Graves' hyperthyroidism. Source material: blood. CDR3: CASSGGPAGPTDTQYF. CDR3 DNA sequence: TGTGCCAGCAGCGGAGGCCCGGCGGGGCCCACAGATACGCAGTATTTT.